This TCR beta chain was documented in a study of CD8+ T cells in alopecia areata. Whole-study findings and limits: Both scalp clonality and the expanded CD8+ clones among the top 100 showed a significant decrease with tofacitinib. Higher clonality was seen in lesional scalp than in normal scalp, especially in alopecia totalis/universalis.

Germline loops: CDR1 GTSNPN, CDR2 SVGIG (reference sequence). The CDR3 has 12 residues. V lost 1 base and J lost 6, with 7 bases in between. Extracted RNA was reverse transcribed, and the resulting cDNA served as sequencing template. Some clones are missing from TCRdb's copy, which holds only in-frame ones; the method was immunoSEQ multiplex PCR. The sample includes roughly 110,000 clones, roughly three fifths of them seen just once. Treatment described: oral pan-JAK inhibitor, 5-10 mg twice daily. Punch biopsies of lesional scalp, plus peripheral blood, were taken from alopecia areata patients. Concerning this clone itself: Its target is unknown.

V and J are TRBV30 and TRBJ1-5, with D uncertain. The receptor was isolated from a human donor with alopecia areata. The sample consisted of CD8+ T cells sorted from blood, taken at week 24, from a patient treated with tofacitinib. Here the CDR3 DNA reads TGTGCCTGGAGTGGTACGGGTCAGCCCCAGCATTTT. Residues: CAWSGTGQPQHF. The full variable domain, in which reference TRBV30 and TRBJ1-5 provide the parts outside the CDR3, is SQTIHQWPATLVQPVGSPLSLECTVEGTSNPNLYWYRQAAGRGLQLLFYSVGIGQISSEVPQNLSASRPQDRQFILSSKKLLLSDSGFYLCAWSGTGQPQHFGDGTRLSIL.